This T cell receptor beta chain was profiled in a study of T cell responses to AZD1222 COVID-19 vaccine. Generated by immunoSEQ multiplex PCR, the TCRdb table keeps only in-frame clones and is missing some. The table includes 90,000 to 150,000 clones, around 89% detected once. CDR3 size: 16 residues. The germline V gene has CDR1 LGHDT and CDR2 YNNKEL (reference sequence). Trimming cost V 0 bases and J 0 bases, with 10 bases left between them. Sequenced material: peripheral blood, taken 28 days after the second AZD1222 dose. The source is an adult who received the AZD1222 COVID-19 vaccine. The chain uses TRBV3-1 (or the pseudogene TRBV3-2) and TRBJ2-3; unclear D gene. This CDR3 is CASSQDRGTSTDTQYF. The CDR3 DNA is TGTGCCAGCAGCCAAGATCGTGGCACTAGCACAGATACGCAGTATTTT.